Listed below are T cell receptor beta chains from one sample, sequenced in a study of Ad26.COV2.S vaccination and SARS-CoV-2 variants. The repertoire was sequenced with immunoSEQ multiplex PCR; TCRdb's copy has only in-frame clones and lacks some. The sample lists under 150,000 clones; 75% to 90% were seen once. The sequencing used peripheral blood, collected after recovery from COVID-19. The receptor source for this set is a human donor who had recovered from COVID-19. CDR3s include the opening cysteine and the closing phenylalanine or tryptophan. Fields, in order: clone size, J gene, D gene, V gene, CDR3 DNA, CDR3 protein. A D gene is named only where the DNA matches it firmly. Size values are once, few and many counts, or a class for expanded clones, and some rows have none.

NA | TRBJ2-5 | NA | TRBV4-3 | TGCGCCAGCAGCCAAGAAGGTCACCAAGAGACCCAGTACTTC | CASSQEGHQETQYF
NA | TRBJ2-3 | NA | TRBV21-1 | TGTGCCAGCAGCGACCCCGGGACTAGCACAGATACGCAGTATTTT | CASSDPGTSTDTQYF
once | TRBJ1-5 | NA | TRBV19 | TGTGCCAGTAGTATAGTTGAGGATCAGCCCCAGCATTTT | CASSIVEDQPQHF
NA | TRBJ1-6 | NA | TRBV10-3 | TGTGCCATCAAGCGGGACGATCCCTCACCCCTCCACTTT | CAIKRDDPSPLHF
NA | TRBJ2-1 | NA | TRBV28 | TGTGCCAGCAGTTTATTTGGCTACAATGAGCAGTTCTTC | CASSLFGYNEQFF
NA | TRBJ2-6 | NA | TRBV3-1/TRBV3-2 | TGTGCCAGCAGCCTGGGACGGTACTCTGGGGCCAACGTCCTGACTTTC | CASSLGRYSGANVLTF
NA | TRBJ2-7 | NA | TRBV9 | TGTGCCAGCAGCTTGGGACCGCCCCTCTACGAGCAGTACTTC | CASSLGPPLYEQYF
NA | TRBJ1-3 | NA | TRBV15 | TGTGCCACCAGCAGTCGACAGATAAACTCTGGAAACACCATATATTTT | CATSSRQINSGNTIYF
many | TRBJ1-6 | TRBD1 | TRBV7-2 | TGTGCCAGCCGACAGGGGGCATGGTCACCCCTCCACTTT | CASRQGAWSPLHF
NA | TRBJ2-2 | TRBD1 | TRBV7-2 | TGTGCCAGCAGCTTGGGACAGCTATCGTCCGGGGAGCTGTTTTTT | CASSLGQLSSGELFF
NA | TRBJ2-7 | NA | TRBV19 | TGTGCCAGTAGTCTTAAAATGGAGGACGAGCAGTACTTC | CASSLKMEDEQYF
NA | TRBJ1-6 | TRBD1 | TRBV28 | TGTGCCAGCAGCCATGGGACAGTGCTTCGTTCACCCCTCCACTTT | CASSHGTVLRSPLHF
NA | TRBJ1-1 | NA | TRBV6-5 | TGTGCCAGCAGTTACGTGGTGAACACTGAAGCTTTCTTT | CASSYVVNTEAFF
NA | TRBJ2-7 | TRBD1 | TRBV24-1 | TGTGCCACCAGTGATTTAACAGGGGGCGAGCAGTACTTC | CATSDLTGGEQYF